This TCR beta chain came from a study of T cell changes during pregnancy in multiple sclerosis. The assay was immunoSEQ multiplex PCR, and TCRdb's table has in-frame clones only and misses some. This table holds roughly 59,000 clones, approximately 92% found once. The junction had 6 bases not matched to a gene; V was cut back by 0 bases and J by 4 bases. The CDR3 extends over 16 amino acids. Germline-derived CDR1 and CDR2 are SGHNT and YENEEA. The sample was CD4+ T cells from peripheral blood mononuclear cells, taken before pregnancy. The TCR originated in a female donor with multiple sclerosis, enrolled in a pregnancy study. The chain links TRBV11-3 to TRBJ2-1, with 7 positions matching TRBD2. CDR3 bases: TGTGCCAGCAGCTTAGACGGGGGGAGGAAGTACAATGAGCAGTTCTTC. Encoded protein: CASSLDGGRKYNEQFF.